The rows below give T cell receptor beta chains drawn from one sample of a study of T cell repertoires in cytomegalovirus infection. TCRdb used MiXCR to reprocess the reads, holding one entry per CDR3 protein. The table lists some 220,000 distinct CDR3 sequences, 9% to 15% of them singletons, with 1.5% to 2% in the top ten. Sequenced input: PBMCs. The receptors come from a human donor in good health (CMV status not recorded). Some clones in this sample may be carry-over from other donors' samples. Both conserved end residues are part of each CDR3. D genes are given only for firm matches. Rows may omit the clone size; those that give it use once, few, many or a size class.

d_gene	v_gene	j_gene	abundance	CDR3aa	CDR3nt
NA	TRBV7-9	TRBJ2-1	many	CASSPPGRRWFF	TGTGCCAGCAGCCCACCCGGCAGGCGGTGGTTCTTC
TRBD1	TRBV7-2	TRBJ2-5	many	CASSFGTGETQYF	TGTGCCAGCAGCTTCGGGACAGGGGAGACCCAGTACTTC
NA	TRBV7-3	TRBJ2-1	many	CASSLTGRNEQFF	TGTGCCAGCAGCTTAACGGGGAGGAATGAGCAGTTCTTC
NA	TRBV19	TRBJ1-1	few	CASTNPGTGNTEAFF	TGTGCCAGTACTAACCCCGGGACGGGGAACACTGAAGCTTTCTTT
NA	TRBV29-1	TRBJ1-2	many	CSVRDGQYGYTF	TGCAGCGTGAGGGATGGACAGTATGGCTACACCTTC
NA	TRBV6-1	TRBJ2-7	many	CASMIPGGYEQYF	TGTGCCAGCATGATCCCCGGGGGCTACGAGCAGTACTTC
NA	TRBV6-5	TRBJ1-1	many	CASSYSLGVTEAFF	TGTGCCAGCAGTTACTCGTTGGGGGTCACTGAAGCTTTCTTT
TRBD2	TRBV11-1	TRBJ2-4	NA	CASSLVSPSGSWAKNIQYF	TGTGCCAGCAGCTTAGTGTCTCCTAGCGGGAGTTGGGCCAAAAACATTCAGTACTTC
NA	TRBV7-2	TRBJ2-7	many	CASSVPSYEQYF	TGTGCCAGCAGCGTCCCTAGCTACGAGCAGTACTTC
NA	TRBV20-1	TRBJ2-4	NA	CSATPHQKNIQYF	TGCAGTGCTACCCCTCACCAGAAAAACATTCAGTACTTC
NA	TRBV7-2	TRBJ2-2	many	CASSLGDRRLGGELFF	TGTGCCAGCAGCTTAGGGGACCGAAGGTTAGGCGGGGAGCTGTTTTTT
NA	TRBV6-2/TRBV6-3	TRBJ1-2	few	CASSSDRLAGYTF	TGTGCCAGCAGTTCGGACAGATTGGCGGGCTACACCTTC
TRBD2	TRBV7-9	TRBJ2-1	many	CASSFGTSWDEQFF	TGTGCCAGCAGCTTCGGGACTAGCTGGGATGAGCAGTTCTTC
TRBD2	TRBV29-1	TRBJ2-1	NA	CSVDGSGMYNEQFF	TGCAGCGTTGATGGTAGCGGGATGTACAATGAGCAGTTCTTC
NA	TRBV7-2	TRBJ1-6	many	CASSPAGPTTLHF	TGTGCCAGCAGCCCCGCCGGCCCTACGACCCTCCACTTT
TRBD1	TRBV6-5	TRBJ2-5	many	CASNGQGVTQYF	TGTGCCAGCAACGGACAGGGTGTGACCCAGTACTTC
NA	TRBV2	TRBJ2-5	NA	CASSEPTEQETQYF	TGTGCCAGCAGTGAGCCGACAGAGCAAGAGACCCAGTACTTC
TRBD1	TRBV10-3	TRBJ1-5	many	CAISESQGGNQPQHF	TGTGCCATCAGTGAGTCACAGGGGGGCAATCAGCCCCAGCATTTT
TRBD1	TRBV7-9	TRBJ2-1	many	CASSSRTGVSYNEQFF	TGTGCCAGCAGCAGTCGGACAGGGGTCTCCTACAATGAGCAGTTCTTC
TRBD2	TRBV12-3/TRBV12-4	TRBJ2-3	NA	CASSLGLAGYTDTQYF	TGTGCCAGCAGTTTGGGTCTAGCGGGATACACAGATACGCAGTATTTT
TRBD1	TRBV4-3	TRBJ2-3	NA	CASSQDSQGAGTDTQYF	TGCGCCAGCAGCCAAGATTCGCAGGGGGCGGGCACAGATACGCAGTATTTT
NA	TRBV28	TRBJ2-5	NA	CASSLSGQQETQYF	TGTGCCAGCAGTTTATCCGGACAGCAAGAGACCCAGTACTTC
TRBD1	TRBV7-2	TRBJ1-1	many	CASSYRGRNTEAFF	TGTGCCAGCAGCTACAGGGGAAGGAACACTGAAGCTTTCTTT
NA	TRBV4-2	TRBJ2-1	few	CASSPEQTSLGDEQFF	TGTGCCAGCAGCCCCGAGCAGACTTCCTTAGGCGATGAGCAGTTCTTC
TRBD2	TRBV7-2	TRBJ2-1	many	CASSLAGGTYNEQFF	TGTGCCAGCAGCCTAGCGGGAGGGACCTACAATGAGCAGTTCTTC
NA	TRBV27	TRBJ2-6	NA	CASSFGVNGVLTF	TGTGCCAGCAGTTTCGGAGTGAACGGCGTCCTGACTTTC
NA	TRBV7-2	TRBJ2-4	many	CASSKGDLPNIQYF	TGTGCCAGCAGCAAGGGCGATCTCCCAAACATTCAGTACTTC
NA	TRBV7-2	TRBJ1-2	many	CASTPEGESNYGYTF	TGTGCCAGCACCCCCGAAGGGGAGTCTAACTATGGCTACACCTTC
NA	TRBV20-1	TRBJ2-3	few	CSARSPQGGDTQYF	TGCAGTGCTAGATCTCCCCAGGGCGGGGATACGCAGTATTTT
NA	TRBV28	TRBJ1-2	many	CASIAAGVLPTYGYTF	TGTGCCAGCATTGCGGCGGGGGTGTTACCGACCTATGGCTACACCTTC
TRBD1	TRBV6-1	TRBJ1-2	few	CASQAWDSGGYTF	TGTGCCAGCCAAGCCTGGGACAGTGGTGGCTACACCTTC
TRBD2	TRBV20-1	TRBJ2-7	NA	CSARGVSYEQYF	TGCAGTGCTCGGGGGGTCTCCTACGAGCAGTACTTC
NA	TRBV4-2	TRBJ2-1	few	CASSHPGVRSSYNEQFF	TGTGCCAGCAGCCACCCAGGAGTAAGAAGCTCCTACAATGAGCAGTTCTTC
TRBD1	TRBV20-1	TRBJ2-3	few	CSARGRQGFTDTQYF	TGCAGTGCTAGGGGACGACAGGGATTCACAGATACGCAGTATTTT
TRBD1	TRBV7-2	TRBJ1-2	many	CASSLATGALNYGYTF	TGTGCCAGCAGCTTAGCGACAGGGGCCTTGAACTATGGCTACACCTTC
TRBD2	TRBV5-6	TRBJ2-3	NA	CASSGGTSGSPVRADTQYF	TGTGCCAGCAGCGGCGGGACTAGCGGGAGCCCCGTGAGAGCAGATACGCAGTATTTT
NA	TRBV28	TRBJ1-5	many	CASSSRLYSNQPQHF	TGTGCCAGCAGTTCTAGGCTTTATAGCAATCAGCCCCAGCATTTT
NA	TRBV7-2	TRBJ1-2	many	CASRKGEGYGYTF	TGTGCCAGCAGAAAAGGGGAGGGGTATGGCTACACCTTC
TRBD2	TRBV29-1	TRBJ2-7	NA	CSVVYGGEGEQYF	TGCAGCGTTGTTTACGGGGGGGAAGGAGAGCAGTACTTC
NA	TRBV6-1	TRBJ1-1	many	CASSEWDTEAFF	TGTGCCAGCAGTGAATGGGACACTGAAGCTTTCTTT
NA	TRBV7-3	TRBJ2-1	many	CASSLYGNSYNEQFF	TGTGCCAGCAGCTTATACGGCAACTCCTACAATGAGCAGTTCTTC
TRBD2	TRBV3-1	TRBJ2-1	few	CASSHSGTSGGRGQFF	TGTGCCAGCAGCCACTCCGGGACTAGCGGGGGCCGGGGGCAGTTCTTC
TRBD2	TRBV6-6	TRBJ2-3	many	CASRGSTSGGSRTDTQYF	TGTGCCAGCAGGGGATCTACTAGCGGGGGGAGCCGCACAGATACGCAGTATTTT
NA	TRBV27	TRBJ1-1	few	CASSLSGGSAFF	TGTGCCAGCAGTTTATCTGGGGGCAGCGCTTTCTTT
NA	TRBV4-3	TRBJ1-2	many	CASSQEGREGYTF	TGCGCCAGCAGCCAAGAAGGCAGGGAAGGCTACACCTTC
NA	TRBV28	TRBJ1-2	NA	CASSVLTGGGYTF	TGTGCCAGCAGTGTATTGACAGGAGGTGGCTACACCTTC
NA	TRBV29-1	TRBJ1-4	few	CSVAAGVGTTNEKLFF	TGCAGCGTAGCCGCCGGAGTAGGCACAACTAATGAAAAACTGTTTTTT
NA	TRBV4-3	TRBJ2-1	few	CASSQERGVYNEQFF	TGCGCCAGCAGCCAAGAAAGGGGGGTCTACAATGAGCAGTTCTTC
NA	TRBV7-2	TRBJ1-2	few	CASSLGSAGESYGYTF	TGTGCCAGCAGCTTAGGTTCCGCAGGGGAATCCTATGGCTACACCTTC
NA	TRBV27	TRBJ2-5	NA	CASSLSEWETQYF	TGTGCCAGCAGTTTATCGGAGTGGGAGACCCAGTACTTC
TRBD1	TRBV5-1	TRBJ1-1	many	CASSLGARGDTEAFF	TGCGCCAGCAGCTTGGGGGCCAGGGGGGACACTGAAGCTTTCTTT
NA	TRBV7-8	TRBJ1-3	many	CASSRPGRAEGNTIYF	TGTGCCAGCAGCCGGCCCGGGCGGGCGGAGGGAAACACCATATATTTT